This TCR beta chain stems from a study of T-cell reconstitution after alpha-beta-depleted transplantation in children. Broader study findings: Where some patients showed high TCRbeta diversity at day 60, it came from recipient T cells and thymic progenitors that had survived. Newly made T cells mostly supplied T-cell counts and diversity one year after transplant. Expanded clones from the graft, numbering several hundred, reportedly supplied alpha-beta T cells about two months after transplant.

Unique molecular identifiers were built into the TCRbeta library. TCRdb passed the PCR reads through MiXCR, listing each CDR3 protein once. The sample contains around 700,000 distinct CDR3 sequences, 13% of which appear only once. Concerning this clonotype: Its antigen is currently unknown.

The J segment lost 6 bases and the V segment lost 8 bases, leaving 7 bases of the junction unmatched. Per the germline V gene, CDR1 is LNHDA and CDR2 is SQIVND (reference sequence). This CDR3 has 13 amino acids. The chain joins TRBV19 to TRBJ2-1; TRBD1 matches at 7 bases. The source material was PBMCs, sampled before TCRalphabeta/CD19-depleted stem cell transplant. This clonotype was obtained from a girl aged 2-15 years with congenital amegakaryocytic thrombocytopenia, due to receive a stem cell transplant. CDR3 protein: CASGQTGTNEQFF. CDR3 nucleotides: TGTGCCAGTGGCCAGACAGGGACCAATGAGCAGTTCTTC.